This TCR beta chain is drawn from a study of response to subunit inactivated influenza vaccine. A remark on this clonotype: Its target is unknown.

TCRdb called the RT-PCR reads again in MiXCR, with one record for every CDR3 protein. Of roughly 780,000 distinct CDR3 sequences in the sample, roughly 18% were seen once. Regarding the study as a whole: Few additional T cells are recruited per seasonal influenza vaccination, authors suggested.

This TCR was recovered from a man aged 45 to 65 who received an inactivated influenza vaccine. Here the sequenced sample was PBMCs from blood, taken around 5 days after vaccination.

CDR3 sequence: CSVVTGVGRGEQYF. DNA of the CDR3: TGCAGCGTTGTGACAGGGGTGGGTCGTGGCGAGCAGTACTTC. The chain is built from TRBV29-1 and TRBJ2-7; 8 positions match TRBD1. The CDR3 contains 14 residues. J gave up 6 bases and V 4 bases, and 11 bases lay outside the gene matches. CDR1 is SQVTM and CDR2 is ANQGSEA in the germline V gene.